These 17 T cell receptor beta chains originate from one sample sequenced in a study of CD8+ T cells in alopecia areata. Reverse transcribed after extraction, RNA yielded cDNA as the sequencing template. The method was immunoSEQ multiplex PCR; TCRdb's version includes in-frame clones alone and lacks a portion of them. The table shows fewer than 200,000 clones, with over 50% occurring only once. The specimen comprised CD4+ T cells sorted from blood, sampled at week 0. The source of these receptors is a human donor with alopecia areata.

This chain uses TRBV6-6 with TRBJ2-7; 12 nucleotides agree with TRBD1. Germline-derived CDR1 and CDR2 are MNHNY and SVGAGI (reference sequence). This CDR3 is built from 15 residues. V gave up 0 bases and J gave up 6 bases; unmatched junction bases: 3. In DNA, the CDR3 is TGTGCCAGCAGTTACTCGGGACAGGGGGCTAGCGAGCAGTACTTC. It translates to CASSYSGQGASEQYF.

The rearrangement uses TRBV10-3 and TRBJ1-2; D is uncertain. Germline CDR1 and CDR2: ENHRY and SYGVKD. There are 14 residues in the CDR3. Trimming cost V 4 bases and J 0 bases, with 9 bases left between them. The CDR3 loop is CAISGSGPNYGYTF. As DNA, the CDR3 is TGTGCCATCAGTGGGAGCGGGCCTAACTATGGCTACACCTTC.

J is TRBJ2-3 and V is TRBV11-2; 8 bases map to TRBD2. Germline V gives CDR1 SGHAT, CDR2 FQNNGV. The V segment lost 5 bases and the J segment 6 bases; nucleotides outside the gene matches: 13. This CDR3 contains 16 residues. Written as DNA, the CDR3 is TGTGCCAGCAGCCTCACCGGGACTAGTAATGTCGATACGCAGTATTTT. Translated: CASSLTGTSNVDTQYF.

This clone appeared a single time. The chain carries TRBV5-1 and TRBJ2-2; 8 bases are shared with TRBD1. Germline assignment: CDR1 SGHRS and CDR2 YFSETQ. J was trimmed by 1 base and V by 4 bases; bases with no gene match: 6. The CDR3 is made up of 16 amino acids. The CDR3 coding sequence is TGCGCCAGCAGCGCCCACGGACAGGGGAACACCGGGGAGCTGTTTTTT. Translation gives CASSAHGQGNTGELFF.

V gene TRBV4-2 combines with J gene TRBJ2-7; D unresolved. CDR3 size: 15 residues. Per the germline V gene, CDR1 is LGHNA and CDR2 is YNFKEQ. V was pared by 4 bases and J by 2 bases, with 15 bases between. CDR3: CASSPSLDGAYEQYF. The CDR3 bases are TGTGCCAGCAGCCCCTCTCTGGACGGCGCCTACGAGCAGTACTTC.

The rearrangement joins TRBV2 to TRBJ2-7; 8 nucleotides line up with TRBD1. This CDR3 is built from 14 residues. The V gene end was trimmed by 7 bases and the J gene end by 4 bases; junction bases not matched to a gene: 9. Per germline, CDR1 SNHLY and CDR2 FYNNEI. The CDR3 coding sequence is TGTGCCAGCACGACCCAGGGGGCTGGGTACGAGCAGTACTTC. Protein sequence: CASTTQGAGYEQYF.

The J gene is TRBJ2-7, the V gene TRBV6-5; no clear D gene. This CDR3 is 16 amino acids long. V lost 0 bases, J lost 6 bases, and 18 bases lay in between. CDR1 MNHEY and CDR2 SVGAGI come from the germline V gene. Written as DNA, the CDR3 is TGTGCCAGCAGTTACTCGAACGGGCTCCCGCAAAGCGAGCAGTACTTC. This sequence encodes CASSYSNGLPQSEQYF.

This chain connects TRBV30 to TRBJ1-2; D call uncertain. The V gene lost 2 bases and the J gene lost 8 bases, with 12 bases spanning the gap. Germline CDR1 and CDR2: GTSNPN and SVGIG (reference sequence). The CDR3 is 12 amino acids. CDR3 amino acids: CAWSPIGVGYTF. The DNA of the CDR3 is TGTGCCTGGAGTCCAATTGGGGTCGGCTACACCTTC.

This clone was seen more than once but under ten times. The chain combines TRBV6-5 with TRBJ2-7; perhaps TRBD2 as D (5 bases). The CDR3 is 14 amino acids. The V and J ends lost 0 bases and 3 bases respectively, with 9 bases between them. Germline CDR1 MNHEY, CDR2 SVGAGI. This chain's CDR3 is CASSYSGNGYEQYF. The CDR3 region has the DNA TGTGCCAGCAGTTACTCCGGGAACGGCTACGAGCAGTACTTC.

This chain connects TRBV6-5 to TRBJ1-6, with D maybe TRBD1 (6 bases). The germline V gene encodes CDR1 MNHEY and CDR2 SVGAGI. The length of the CDR3 is 14 residues. The germline V and J ends were trimmed by 6 bases and 10 bases, with 16 bases remaining between them. CDR3 coding DNA: TGTGCCAGCAGAGTTACCCCAGGGGACTCACCCCTCCACTTT. Translating gives CASRVTPGDSPLHF.

This chain links TRBV30 with TRBJ2-3, with D hard to call. Trimming cost V 2 bases and J 4 bases, with 4 bases left between them. The CDR3 length is 11 residues. Germline V gives CDR1 GTSNPN, CDR2 SVGIG (reference sequence). In nucleotides, the CDR3 is TGTGCCTGGAGTATCGCAGATACGCAGTATTTT. Encoded protein: CAWSIADTQYF.

The chain combines TRBV18 with TRBJ2-5; 8 nucleotides match TRBD2. The CDR3 contains 15 residues. Germline V gene lookup returns CDR1 KGHSH and CDR2 LQKENI. Losses at the gene ends were 0 bases for V and 5 bases for J; bases not matched to a gene: 5. CDR3 sequence: CASSPPSSGAETQYF. The CDR3 DNA follows: TGTGCCAGCTCACCACCGAGTAGCGGGGCGGAGACCCAGTACTTC.

This clone appeared a few times. The chain's CDR3 is CASSPTGITEAFF. Written as DNA, the CDR3 is TGTGCCAGCAGCCCGACAGGGATCACTGAAGCTTTCTTT. The chain combines TRBV7-9 with TRBJ1-1; 7 bases agree with TRBD1. With V trimmed by 5 bases and J by 4 bases, 4 bases remained unmatched. Germline V gene data show CDR1 as SEHNR and CDR2 as FQNEAQ (reference sequence). The CDR3 consists of 13 residues. Full variable domain (remainder filled in from reference TRBV7-9 and TRBJ1-1): DTGVSQNPRHKITKRGQNVTFRCDPISEHNRLYWYRQTLGQGPEFLTYFQNEAQLEKSRLLSDRFSAERPKGSFSTLEIQRTEQGDSAMYLCASSPTGITEAFFGQGTRLTVV.

In its sample, this clone was seen a few times. The J gene is TRBJ1-2, the V gene TRBV7-2; a weak D match, TRBD1 (6 bases). The germline gives CDR1 SGHTA, CDR2 FQGNSA. The germline V and J ends were trimmed by 1 base and 6 bases, with 12 bases remaining between them. The CDR3 totals 14 residues. The CDR3 region is CASSLDNRVDGYTF. DNA for the CDR3: TGTGCCAGCAGCTTAGATAACAGGGTAGATGGCTACACCTTC.

This clone was counted a few times. The J gene is TRBJ1-1, the V gene TRBV29-1, with 8 bases matching TRBD1. CDR3 size: 13 residues. Losses at the gene ends were 5 bases for V and 5 bases for J; bases not matched to a gene: 7. The germline gives CDR1 SQVTM, CDR2 ANQGSEA. The CDR3 sequence: CSVMDRVGTEAFF. The CDR3 DNA is TGCAGCGTTATGGACAGGGTTGGGACTGAAGCTTTCTTT.

The V call is TRBV4-1, the J call TRBJ1-6; possibly TRBD1 for D (5 bases). CDR1 is MGHRA and CDR2 is YSYEKL in the germline V gene. The germline V and J ends were trimmed by 1 base and 10 bases, with 14 bases remaining between them. The CDR3 length is 15 residues. This CDR3 reads CASSQVQGAGSPLHF. CDR3 nucleotide sequence: TGCGCCAGCAGCCAAGTGCAAGGGGCAGGATCACCCCTCCACTTT.

This chain joins TRBV5-1 and TRBJ1-1; D gene ambiguous. The V and J ends lost 9 bases and 0 bases respectively, with 12 bases between them. There are 13 residues in the CDR3. Germline CDR1 reads SGHRS; CDR2 reads YFSETQ. Here the CDR3 reads CATKEYLNTEAFF. The CDR3 coding sequence is TGCGCCACTAAGGAGTACCTGAACACTGAAGCTTTCTTT. The complete variable domain, with remaining parts taken from reference TRBV5-1 and TRBJ1-1, reads KAGVTQTPRYLIKTRGQQVTLSCSPISGHRSVSWYQQTPGQGLQFLFEYFSETQRNKGNFPGRFSGRQFSNSRSEMNVSTLELGDSALYLCATKEYLNTEAFFGQGTRLTVV.